This T cell receptor beta chain derives from a study of T cell clonotyping in hematopoietic cell transplantation. Study-wide results and limits: At the given depth, recipient repertoires were over 95% de novo clonotypes.

Specified time point: recipient sample about 28 days before transplant, after cytoreduction. The CDR3 is 13 residues long. In germline, CDR1 is SGHTA, CDR2 FQGTGA. V was clipped by 1 base and J by 0 bases, with 2 bases between them. With respect to this clone: Antigen: not known.

Some clones are missing from TCRdb's copy, which holds only in-frame ones; the method was immunoSEQ multiplex PCR. Seen here are some 13,000 clones, roughly 83% observed once, and the top ten hold 15% to 20%. The source is a man aged 55 to 69 with acute myeloid leukemia. Some clones in this sample may be carry-over from other donors' samples. This chain links TRBV7-3 with TRBJ2-3; D gene unclear. This material consisted of peripheral blood mononuclear cells, taken before stem cell transplant. The CDR3 sequence is CASSLMSTDTQYF. The DNA of the CDR3 is TGTGCCAGCAGCTTAATGAGCACAGATACGCAGTATTTT.